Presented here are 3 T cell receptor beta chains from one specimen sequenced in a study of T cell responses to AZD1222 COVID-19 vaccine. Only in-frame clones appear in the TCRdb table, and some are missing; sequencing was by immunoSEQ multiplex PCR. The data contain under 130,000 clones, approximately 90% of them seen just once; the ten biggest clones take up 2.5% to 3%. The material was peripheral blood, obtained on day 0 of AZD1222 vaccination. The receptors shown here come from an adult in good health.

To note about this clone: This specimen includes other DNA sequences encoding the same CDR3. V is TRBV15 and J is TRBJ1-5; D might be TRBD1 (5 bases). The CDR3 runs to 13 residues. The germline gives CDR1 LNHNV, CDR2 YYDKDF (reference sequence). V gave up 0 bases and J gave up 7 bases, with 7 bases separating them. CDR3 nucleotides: TGTGCCACCAGCAGAGATCAGGGACAGCCCCAGCATTTT. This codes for CATSRDQGQPQHF.

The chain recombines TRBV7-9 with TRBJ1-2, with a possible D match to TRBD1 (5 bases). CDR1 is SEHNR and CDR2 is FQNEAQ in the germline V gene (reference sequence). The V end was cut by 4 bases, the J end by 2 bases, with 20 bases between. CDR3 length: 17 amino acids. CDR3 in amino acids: CASSSTFRGTLNYGYTF. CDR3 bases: TGTGCCAGCAGCTCCACGTTTAGGGGCACTCTGAACTATGGCTACACCTTC.

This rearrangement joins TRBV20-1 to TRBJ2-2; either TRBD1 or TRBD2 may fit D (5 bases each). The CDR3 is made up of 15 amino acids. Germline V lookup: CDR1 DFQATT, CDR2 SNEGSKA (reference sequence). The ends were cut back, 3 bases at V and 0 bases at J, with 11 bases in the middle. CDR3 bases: TGCAGTGCTAGTCTGGGGACCGCGAACACCGGGGAGCTGTTTTTT. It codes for CSASLGTANTGELFF.